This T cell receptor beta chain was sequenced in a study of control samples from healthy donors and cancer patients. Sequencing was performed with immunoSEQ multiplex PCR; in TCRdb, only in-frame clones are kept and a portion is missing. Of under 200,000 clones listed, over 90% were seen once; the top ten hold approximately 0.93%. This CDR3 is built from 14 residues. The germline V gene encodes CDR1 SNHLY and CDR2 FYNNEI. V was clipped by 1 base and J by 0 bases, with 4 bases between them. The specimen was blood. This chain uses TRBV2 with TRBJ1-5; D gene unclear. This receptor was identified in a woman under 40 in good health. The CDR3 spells CASSEGYSNQPQHF. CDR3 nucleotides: TGTGCCAGCAGTGAAGGCTATAGCAATCAGCCCCAGCATTTT.